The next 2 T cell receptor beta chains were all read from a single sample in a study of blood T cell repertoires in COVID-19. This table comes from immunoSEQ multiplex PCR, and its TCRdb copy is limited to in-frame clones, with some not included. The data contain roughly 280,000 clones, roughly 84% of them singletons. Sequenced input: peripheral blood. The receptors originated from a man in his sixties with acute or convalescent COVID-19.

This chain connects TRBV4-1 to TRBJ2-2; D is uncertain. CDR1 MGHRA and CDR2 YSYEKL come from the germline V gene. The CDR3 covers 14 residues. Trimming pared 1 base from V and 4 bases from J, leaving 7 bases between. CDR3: CASSQVARTGELFF. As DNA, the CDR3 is TGCGCCAGCAGCCAAGTGGCACGCACCGGGGAGCTGTTTTTT.

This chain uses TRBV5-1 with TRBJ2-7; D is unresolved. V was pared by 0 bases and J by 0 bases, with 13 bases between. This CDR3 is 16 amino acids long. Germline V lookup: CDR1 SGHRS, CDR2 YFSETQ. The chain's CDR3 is CASSLAPRRGSYEQYF. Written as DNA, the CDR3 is TGCGCCAGCAGCTTGGCCCCCAGGCGTGGCTCCTACGAGCAGTACTTC.